Shown below are 30 T cell receptor beta chains from a single sample sequenced in a study of beta chain features in type 1 diabetes. Reverse transcribing all isolated RNA meant expressed TCRB transcripts were sequenced. Sequenced by immunoSEQ multiplex PCR; TCRdb stores in-frame clones only, minus some. The sample has about 900,000 clones, about 17% seen once. Sequencing was done on a sample of naive CD4+ T cells from blood. Receptors originate from a woman under 30 in good health.

This clone occurred a few times. The rearrangement links TRBV4-2 to TRBJ1-3; D gene uncertain. This CDR3 spans 17 amino acids. Per the germline V gene, CDR1 is LGHNA and CDR2 is YNFKEQ. Deletions cut 0 bases from V and 0 bases from J, with 12 bases between. The CDR3 bases are TGTGCCAGCAGCCAAGATGGTTCACCCAGCTCTGGAAACACCATATATTTT. This gives the protein CASSQDGSPSSGNTIYF.

Only a few counts were recorded for this clone. The chain employs TRBV5-1 and TRBJ1-1; D remains unclear. V lost 4 bases to trimming and J lost 6 bases, with 19 bases between them. Germline V gives CDR1 SGHRS, CDR2 YFSETQ. CDR3 length: 15 amino acids. CDR3: CASSLQLPAVSEAFF. The CDR3 DNA reads as TGCGCCAGCAGCCTTCAACTCCCGGCTGTCTCTGAAGCTTTCTTT.

The genes are TRBV25-1 and TRBJ2-7; 9 nucleotides agree with TRBD1. This CDR3 region has 15 residues. The junction had 8 bases not matched to a gene; V was cut back by 3 bases and J by 5 bases. Germline CDR1 reads MGHDK; CDR2 reads SYGVNS. This CDR3 is CASSDSRGTGNEQYF. The CDR3 DNA reads TGTGCCAGCAGTGACTCGAGGGGGACAGGGAACGAGCAGTACTTC.

This clone was found a few times. A much bigger clone sits one base away, suggesting this may be a read error. This CDR3 is also generated by other DNA sequences in the sample. The chain recombines TRBV5-4 with TRBJ2-5; no clear D. The CDR3 consists of 11 residues. Looked up from germline, CDR1 is SGHNT and CDR2 is YYREEE (reference sequence). V was cut by 2 bases and J by 1 base, with 0 bases left in between. The CDR3 protein is CASSFQETQYF. CDR3 bases: TGTGCCAGCAGCTTCCAAGAGACCCAGTACTTC.

V is TRBV5-6 and J is TRBJ1-5; tentative D call: TRBD1 (5 bases). There are 13 residues in the CDR3. Germline CDR1 reads SGHDT; CDR2 reads YYEEEE. Trimming took 3 bases from V and 3 from J, leaving 7 bases between them. In DNA form, the CDR3 reads TGTGCCAGCAGCTCAGGGTTCAATCAGCCCCAGCATTTT. Protein product: CASSSGFNQPQHF.

The chain combines TRBV5-4 with TRBJ2-2; D not certain. The CDR3 spans 16 residues. Germline V lookup: CDR1 SGHNT, CDR2 YYREEE (reference sequence). V shed 1 base and J shed 0 bases, with 10 bases lying between them. CDR3 amino acids: CASSLYAFANTGELFF. The CDR3 DNA is TGTGCCAGCAGCTTGTATGCTTTTGCGAACACCGGGGAGCTGTTTTTT.

The genes are TRBV28 and TRBJ2-1; a weak D match, TRBD1 (6 bases). CDR1 is MDHEN and CDR2 is SYDVKM in the germline V gene. The germline V and J ends were trimmed by 6 bases and 12 bases, with 15 bases remaining between them. The CDR3 totals 12 residues. CDR3 DNA sequence: TGTGCCAGCAGGGGGCCGGGACAAGGGCAGTTCTTC. Protein: CASRGPGQGQFF.

Points on this clone: This CDR3 is also generated by other DNA sequences in the sample. This sequence joins TRBV5-1 and TRBJ2-3; 10 nucleotides agree with TRBD2. The V gene's germline CDR1 is SGHRS and CDR2 YFSETQ. The CDR3 has 17 amino acids. Trimming cost V 3 bases and J 8 bases; bases outside gene matches: 15. The CDR3 sequence is CASSSSRTSGFVGTQYF. The CDR3 DNA sequence: TGCGCCAGCAGCTCGTCGAGGACTAGCGGCTTTGTTGGTACGCAGTATTTT.

The rearrangement links TRBV5-1 to TRBJ2-1; TRBD2 agrees at 10 bases. V dropped 1 base and J dropped 6; count of bases not matched to a gene: 4. CDR3 size: 15 residues. Germline values: CDR1 SGHRS, CDR2 YFSETQ. As DNA, the CDR3 is TGCGCCAGCAGCTTGACTAGCGGGATTCCCAATGAGCAGTTCTTC. As protein: CASSLTSGIPNEQFF.

This clone has a handful of counts. The chain joins TRBV10-3 to TRBJ1-5; D is undetermined. In germline, CDR1 is ENHRY, CDR2 SYGVKD. Trimming removed 3 bases from V and 9 bases from J, with 9 bases in between. The CDR3 runs to 12 residues. The CDR3 sequence: CAISEGKAPQHF. CDR3 in DNA: TGTGCCATCAGTGAAGGGAAGGCGCCCCAGCATTTT.

In this sample, this clone turned up a few times. This sequence joins TRBV7-9 and TRBJ2-3; 7 bases are a match to TRBD1. The ends lost 5 bases at V and 2 bases at J; junction bases unmatched: 13. CDR1 is SEHNR and CDR2 is FQNEAQ in the germline V gene (reference sequence). CDR3 length: 17 amino acids. The CDR3 DNA reads as TGTGCCAGCAGCCTGCACAGGGGACGGGGTTACACAGATACGCAGTATTTT. Its translation: CASSLHRGRGYTDTQYF. The variable domain in full, completed from reference TRBV7-9 and TRBJ2-3, reads DTGVSQNPRHKITKRGQNVTFRCDPISEHNRLYWYRQTLGQGPEFLTYFQNEAQLEKSRLLSDRFSAERPKGSFSTLEIQRTEQGDSAMYLCASSLHRGRGYTDTQYFGPGTRLTVL.

This chain links TRBV7-3 with TRBJ2-5; 7 nucleotides line up with TRBD2. Germline loops: CDR1 SGHTA, CDR2 FQGTGA. The CDR3 totals 16 residues. The V gene end was trimmed by 5 bases and the J gene end by 2 bases; junction bases not matched to a gene: 11. The CDR3 DNA reads as TGTGCCAGCAGCGCAAGACCAGCGGGATCTCAAGAGACCCAGTACTTC. This codes for CASSARPAGSQETQYF.

The chain joins TRBV6-1 to TRBJ2-1, with 12 positions matching TRBD2. Germline assignment: CDR1 MNHNS and CDR2 SASEGT. V trimming: 6 bases; J trimming: 7 bases; junction bases outside the gene matches: 1. The CDR3 has 13 residues. CDR3 in amino acids: CASSLAGGNEQFF. The CDR3 DNA sequence: TGTGCCAGCAGCCTAGCGGGAGGGAATGAGCAGTTCTTC.

This clone has only a few counts. This chain uses TRBV11-2 with TRBJ2-1, with 10 bases lining up with TRBD2. The CDR3 runs to 17 residues. V shed 7 bases, J shed 7 bases, and the junction held 16 bases outside the gene matches. Per the germline V gene, CDR1 is SGHAT and CDR2 is FQNNGV. The CDR3 region is CASTQRWASGRQNEQFF. The CDR3 bases are TGTGCCAGCACTCAAAGGTGGGCTAGCGGGAGACAAAATGAGCAGTTCTTC.

The gene calls are TRBV18 and TRBJ2-2; weak D call: TRBD2 (7 bases). The CDR3 has 15 residues. Germline V gene data show CDR1 as KGHSH and CDR2 as LQKENI. V was clipped by 7 bases and J by 6 bases, with 18 bases between them. CDR3 bases: TGTGCCAGCTACATCGGGGGGCGCCGACCCGGGGAGCTGTTTTTT. Translating gives CASYIGGRRPGELFF.

V gene TRBV15 combines with J gene TRBJ2-7; D is uncertain. The germline CDR1 and CDR2 sequences are LNHNV and YYDKDF (reference sequence). The length of the CDR3 is 12 residues. Trimming shortened V by 2 bases and J by 5 bases, and 7 bases separated the two germline ends. In nucleotides, the CDR3 is TGTGCCACCAGCAGACGATACCACGAGCAGTACTTC. It yields the protein CATSRRYHEQYF.

The V gene is TRBV7-8, the J gene TRBJ2-1; D is ambiguous. Per germline, CDR1 SGHVS and CDR2 FQNEAQ. Trimming removed 1 base at V and 5 bases at J, with 18 bases between. This CDR3 contains 17 residues. The CDR3 region has the DNA TGTGCCAGCAGCTTAGTCCGCTTTCGCCTAACGAACAATGAGCAGTTCTTC. Protein sequence: CASSLVRFRLTNNEQFF.

This clone was seen more than once but under ten times. V gene TRBV19 combines with J gene TRBJ1-2; D may be TRBD1 (6 bases). The CDR3 has 13 residues. From germline, CDR1 is LNHDA and CDR2 SQIVND (reference sequence). Between the trimmed V and J ends, which lost 3 bases and 3 bases, there was a span of 8 bases. The CDR3 bases are TGTGCCAGTAGTATCGACAGGTACTATGGCTACACCTTC. Protein product: CASSIDRYYGYTF.

This clone has a handful of counts. V is TRBV7-2 and J is TRBJ2-1; D is possibly TRBD2 (5 bases). Germline-derived CDR1 and CDR2 are SGHTA and FQGNSA. CDR3 length: 14 amino acids. V was clipped by 6 bases and J by 7 bases, with 16 bases between them. CDR3 nucleotides: TGTGCCAGCAGGATGCAACTAGGGCGAAATGAGCAGTTCTTC. Encoded protein: CASRMQLGRNEQFF.

The chain couples TRBV6-5 to TRBJ1-2; the D is unclear. Germline-derived CDR1 and CDR2 are MNHEY and SVGAGI. Trimming removed 6 bases from V and 0 bases from J, with 14 bases in between. This CDR3 is 15 amino acids long. This CDR3 reads CASRSLGGTNYGYTF. Here the CDR3 DNA reads TGTGCCAGCAGGTCCCTAGGTGGAACTAACTATGGCTACACCTTC.

In this sample, this clone turned up a few times. One end of the junction varies from germline; a read error may be responsible. The gene calls are TRBV7-9 and TRBJ2-1; D gene ambiguous. This CDR3 is built from 14 residues. CDR1 and CDR2 from the germline V gene are SEHNR and FQNEAQ (reference sequence). The CDR3 region has the DNA TGCGCCAGCAGCCAGAGGCACAACTACAATGAGCAGTTCTTC. This sequence encodes CASSQRHNYNEQFF.

A note on this clone: Other nucleotide sequences in the sample specify the same CDR3. The chain employs TRBV5-1 and TRBJ2-5, with TRBD2 matching over 8 bases. CDR1 is SGHRS and CDR2 is YFSETQ in the germline V gene. This CDR3 is built from 15 residues. V lost 0 bases to trimming and J lost 1 base; unmatched junction nucleotides: 2. The CDR3 sequence: CASSLASGSQETQYF. As DNA, the CDR3 is TGCGCCAGCAGCTTGGCCAGCGGGAGCCAAGAGACCCAGTACTTC.

The V gene is TRBV7-9, the J gene TRBJ2-5; D remains ambiguous. The CDR3 consists of 14 residues. Per germline, CDR1 SEHNR and CDR2 FQNEAQ (reference sequence). V dropped 3 bases and J dropped 6 bases, with 14 bases sitting between them. In DNA form, the CDR3 reads TGTGCCAGCAGCTTGGATGGGGATCGGCAGACCCAGTACTTC. As protein: CASSLDGDRQTQYF.

This clone was observed a few times. This sequence joins TRBV5-1 and TRBJ2-5; the D call may be TRBD1 or TRBD2 (5 bases each). The J call may be wrong; the DNA end is better matched by TRBJ2-7. The CDR3 covers 14 residues. Germline loops: CDR1 SGHRS, CDR2 YFSETQ. This chain's CDR3 is CASSLAGTPYEQYF. CDR3 coding DNA: TGCGCCAGCAGCTTGGCCGGGACCCCCTACGAGCAGTACTTC.

In this sample, this clone turned up a few times. The J gene is TRBJ1-2, the V gene TRBV7-2; 8 positions match TRBD1. Unmatched junction bases numbered 12, after V lost 5 bases and J lost 13 bases. Germline V gene data show CDR1 as SGHTA and CDR2 as FQGNSA. The CDR3 sequence is 13 residues long. The DNA of the CDR3 is TGTGCCAGCAGCCCGGCGACAGGGGATGTGTGCACCTTC. Translation: CASSPATGDVCTF.

This clone was seen just once. This sequence joins TRBV12-2 and TRBJ2-7; TRBD2, as called in the table, went unchecked against the DNA. TRBV12-2 has pseudogene status. The CDR3 contains 14 residues. The CDR3 is CASRRVAGTYEQYF. For the CDR3, the DNA is TGTGCAAGTCGGAGGGTAGCGGGGACCTACGAGCAGTACTTC.

This clone appeared a few times. The CDR3 DNA reads TGTGCCAGCAGACAAGGGACTAGCGGGGCGAGGAGCGGTGAGCAGTTCTTC. It codes for CASRQGTSGARSGEQFF. The chain employs TRBV7-2 and TRBJ2-1, with 13 bases lining up with TRBD2. The germline CDR1 and CDR2 sequences are SGHTA and FQGNSA. This CDR3 contains 17 residues. J lost 9 bases, V lost 6 bases, and 14 bases had no gene match.

CDR3 DNA: TGTGCCAGTATGGCGGGAAGTTCTGGGGCCAACGTCCTGACTTTC. It translates to CASMAGSSGANVLTF. The chain recombines TRBV19 with TRBJ2-6, with D possibly TRBD2 on 6 matching bases. V lost 7 bases to trimming and J lost 1 base, with 11 bases between them. This CDR3 has 15 residues. CDR1 LNHDA and CDR2 SQIVND come from the germline V gene (reference sequence). The full variable domain, rest sourced from reference TRBV19 and TRBJ2-6, is DGGITQSPKYLFRKEGQNVTLSCEQNLNHDAMYWYRQDPGQGLRLIYYSQIVNDFQKGDIAEGYSVSREKKESFPLTVTSAQKNPTAFYLCASMAGSSGANVLTFGAGSRLTVL.

Only a few counts were recorded for this clone. V gene TRBV5-5 combines with J gene TRBJ1-1; D uncertain. CDR1 is SGHKS and CDR2 is YYEKEE in the germline V gene (reference sequence). V was cut by 4 bases and J by 5 bases, with 15 bases left in between. There are 14 residues in the CDR3. CDR3 coding DNA: TGTGCCAGCAGCCCCCCGGGTAGAGTTACTGAAGCTTTCTTT. Translated: CASSPPGRVTEAFF.

As concerns this clone: The junction shows a germline mismatch at one end, possibly a read error. This chain joins TRBV6-6 and TRBJ2-7; the D is unclear. Germline CDR1 and CDR2: MNHNY and SVGAGI (reference sequence). The CDR3 spans 15 residues. CDR3 loop: CAISESSSQPYEQYF. In DNA form, the CDR3 reads TGTGCCATCAGTGAGTCTTCTTCCCAACCCTACGAGCAGTACTTC.